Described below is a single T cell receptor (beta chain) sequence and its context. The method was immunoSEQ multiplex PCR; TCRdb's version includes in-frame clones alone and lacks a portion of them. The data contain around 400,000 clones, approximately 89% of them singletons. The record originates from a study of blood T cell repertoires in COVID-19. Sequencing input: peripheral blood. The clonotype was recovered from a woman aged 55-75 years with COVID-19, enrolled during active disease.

Here the CDR3 reads CATSVRRGGLETQYF. The CDR3 DNA follows: TGTGCCACCAGTGTCCGGCGGGGGGGCTTAGAGACCCAGTACTTC. The chain couples TRBV15 to TRBJ2-5; 9 bases are shared with TRBD2. Germline V gives CDR1 LNHNV, CDR2 YYDKDF (reference sequence). This CDR3 region has 15 residues. Trimming took 6 bases from V and 4 from J; bases not matched to a gene: 9.